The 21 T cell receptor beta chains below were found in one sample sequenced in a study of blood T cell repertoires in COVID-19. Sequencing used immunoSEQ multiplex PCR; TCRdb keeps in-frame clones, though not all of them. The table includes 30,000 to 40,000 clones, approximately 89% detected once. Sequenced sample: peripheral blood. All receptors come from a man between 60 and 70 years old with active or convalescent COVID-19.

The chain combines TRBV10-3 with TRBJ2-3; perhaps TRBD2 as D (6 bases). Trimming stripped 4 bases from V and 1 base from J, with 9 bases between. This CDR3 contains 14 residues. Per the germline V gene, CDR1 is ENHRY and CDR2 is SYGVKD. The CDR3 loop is CAISVGGRTDTQYF. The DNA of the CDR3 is TGTGCCATCAGTGTCGGGGGACGCACAGATACGCAGTATTTT.

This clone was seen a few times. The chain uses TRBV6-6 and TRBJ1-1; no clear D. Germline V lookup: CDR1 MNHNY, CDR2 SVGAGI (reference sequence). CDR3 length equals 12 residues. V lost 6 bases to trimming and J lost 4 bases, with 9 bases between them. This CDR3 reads CASSGVGTEAFF. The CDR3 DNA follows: TGTGCCAGCAGCGGGGTGGGCACTGAAGCTTTCTTT.

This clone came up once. CDR3 coding DNA: TGTGCCAGCAGTTTATCTACGGGGACCCAGTACTTC. Translating gives CASSLSTGTQYF. The rearrangement links TRBV6-6 to TRBJ2-5; the D is unclear. The CDR3 sequence is 12 residues long. The ends were cut back, 4 bases at V and 7 bases at J, with 10 bases in the middle. Germline-derived CDR1 and CDR2 are MNHNY and SVGAGI (reference sequence).

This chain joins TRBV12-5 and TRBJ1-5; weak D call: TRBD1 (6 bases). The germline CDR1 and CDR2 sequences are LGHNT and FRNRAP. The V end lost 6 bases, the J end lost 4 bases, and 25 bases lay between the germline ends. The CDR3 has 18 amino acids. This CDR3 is CASGPQGGVGRRNQPQHF. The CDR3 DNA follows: TGTGCTAGTGGACCACAGGGTGGGGTCGGCCGAAGGAATCAGCCCCAGCATTTT.

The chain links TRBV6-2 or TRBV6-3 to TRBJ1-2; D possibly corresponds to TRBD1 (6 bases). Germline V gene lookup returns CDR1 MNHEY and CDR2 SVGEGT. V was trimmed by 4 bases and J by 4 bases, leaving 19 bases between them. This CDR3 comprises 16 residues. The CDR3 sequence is CASSSWDTESGYGYTF. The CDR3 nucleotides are TGTGCCAGCAGTTCATGGGACACGGAAAGCGGCTATGGCTACACCTTC.

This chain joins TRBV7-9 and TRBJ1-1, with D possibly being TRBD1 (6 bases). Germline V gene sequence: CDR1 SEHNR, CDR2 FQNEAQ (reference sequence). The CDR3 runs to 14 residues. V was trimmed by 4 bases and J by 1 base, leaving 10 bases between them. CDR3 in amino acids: CASSSSGENTEAFF. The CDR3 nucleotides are TGTGCCAGCAGCTCATCAGGGGAGAACACTGAAGCTTTCTTT.

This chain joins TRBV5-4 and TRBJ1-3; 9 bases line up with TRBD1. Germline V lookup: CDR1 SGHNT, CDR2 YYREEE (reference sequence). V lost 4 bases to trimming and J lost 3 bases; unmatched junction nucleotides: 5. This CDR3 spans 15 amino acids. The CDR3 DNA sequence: TGTGCCAGCAGCGTGGGACAGGGAAATGGAAACACCATATATTTT. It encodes CASSVGQGNGNTIYF.

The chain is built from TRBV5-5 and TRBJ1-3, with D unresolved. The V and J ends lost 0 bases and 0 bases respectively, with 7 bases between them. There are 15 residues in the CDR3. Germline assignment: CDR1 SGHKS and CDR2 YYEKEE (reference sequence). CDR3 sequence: CASSLEPVSGNTIYF. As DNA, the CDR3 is TGTGCCAGCAGCTTGGAGCCCGTCTCTGGAAACACCATATATTTT.

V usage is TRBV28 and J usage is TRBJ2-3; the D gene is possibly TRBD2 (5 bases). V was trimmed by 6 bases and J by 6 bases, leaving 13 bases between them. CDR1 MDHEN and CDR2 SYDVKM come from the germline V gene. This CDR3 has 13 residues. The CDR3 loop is CASRRGLEDTQYF. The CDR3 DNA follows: TGTGCCAGCAGGCGAGGACTGGAGGATACGCAGTATTTT.

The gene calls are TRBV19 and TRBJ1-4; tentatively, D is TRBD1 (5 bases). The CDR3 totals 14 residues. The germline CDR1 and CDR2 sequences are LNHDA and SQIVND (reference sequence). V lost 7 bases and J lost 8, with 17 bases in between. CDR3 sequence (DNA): TGTGCCAGTAAATCGCAGGGTGTAGGCGAAAAACTGTTTTTT. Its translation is CASKSQGVGEKLFF.

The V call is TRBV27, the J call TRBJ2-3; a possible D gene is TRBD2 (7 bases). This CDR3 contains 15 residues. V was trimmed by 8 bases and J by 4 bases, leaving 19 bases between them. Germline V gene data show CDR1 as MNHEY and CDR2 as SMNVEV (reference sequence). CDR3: CASAGAGAFADTQYF. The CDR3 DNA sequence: TGTGCCAGCGCGGGGGCGGGGGCCTTTGCAGATACGCAGTATTTT.

The CDR3: CASSEFGRMNTEAFF. The CDR3 nucleotides read TGTGCCAGCAGCGAATTTGGGAGGATGAACACTGAAGCTTTCTTT. V is TRBV3-1 (or the pseudogene TRBV3-2) and J is TRBJ1-1; D is uncertain. This CDR3 spans 15 amino acids. V shed 5 bases and J shed 0 bases, with 13 bases lying between them. Germline-derived CDR1 and CDR2 are LGHDT and YNNKEL (reference sequence).

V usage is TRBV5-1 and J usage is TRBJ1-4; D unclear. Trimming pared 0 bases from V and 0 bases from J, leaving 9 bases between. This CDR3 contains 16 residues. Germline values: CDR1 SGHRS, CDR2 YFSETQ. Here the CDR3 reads CASSLDSSATNEKLFF. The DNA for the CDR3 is TGCGCCAGCAGCTTGGACAGCAGTGCAACTAATGAAAAACTGTTTTTT.

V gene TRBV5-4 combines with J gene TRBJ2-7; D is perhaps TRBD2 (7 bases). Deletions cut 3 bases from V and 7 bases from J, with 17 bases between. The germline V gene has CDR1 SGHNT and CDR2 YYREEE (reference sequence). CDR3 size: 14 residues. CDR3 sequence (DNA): TGTGCCAGCAGCTCCCAAGGGGGGGGCTGGGAGCAGTACGTC. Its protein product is CASSSQGGGWEQYV.

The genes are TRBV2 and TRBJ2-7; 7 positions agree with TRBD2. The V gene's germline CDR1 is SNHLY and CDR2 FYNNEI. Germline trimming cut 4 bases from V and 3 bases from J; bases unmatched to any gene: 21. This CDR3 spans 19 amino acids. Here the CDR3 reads CASSGDRAGRPTRFYEQYV. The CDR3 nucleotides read TGTGCCAGCAGTGGAGATCGAGCGGGGCGTCCTACTCGCTTCTACGAGCAGTACGTC.

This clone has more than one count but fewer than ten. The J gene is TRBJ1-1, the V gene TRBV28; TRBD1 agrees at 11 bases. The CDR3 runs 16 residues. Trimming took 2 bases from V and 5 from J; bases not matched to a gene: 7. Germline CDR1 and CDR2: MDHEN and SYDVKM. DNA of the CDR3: TGTGCCAGCAGTTTAAGGCCTGGGACAGGGGGGACTGAAGCTTTCTTT. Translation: CASSLRPGTGGTEAFF.

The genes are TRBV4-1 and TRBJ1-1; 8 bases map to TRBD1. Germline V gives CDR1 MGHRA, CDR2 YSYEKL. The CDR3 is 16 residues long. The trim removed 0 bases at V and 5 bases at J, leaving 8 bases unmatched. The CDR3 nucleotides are TGCGCCAGCAGCCAAGAAGGGCAGGGGGCTTGGACTGAAGCTTTCTTT. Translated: CASSQEGQGAWTEAFF.

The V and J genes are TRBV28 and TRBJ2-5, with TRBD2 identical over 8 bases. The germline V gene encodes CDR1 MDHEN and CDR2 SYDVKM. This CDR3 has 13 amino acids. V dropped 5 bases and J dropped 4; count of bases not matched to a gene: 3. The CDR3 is CASSPGGAETQYF. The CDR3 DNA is TGTGCCAGCAGTCCCGGGGGGGCAGAGACCCAGTACTTC.

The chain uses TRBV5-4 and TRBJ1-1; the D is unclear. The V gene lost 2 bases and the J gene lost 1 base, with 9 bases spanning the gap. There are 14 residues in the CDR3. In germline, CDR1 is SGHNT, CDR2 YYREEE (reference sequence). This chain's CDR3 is CASSFRGENTEAFF. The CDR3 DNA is TGTGCCAGCAGCTTCCGCGGAGAGAACACTGAAGCTTTCTTT. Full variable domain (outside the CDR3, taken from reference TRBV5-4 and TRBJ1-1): ETGVTQSPTHLIKTRGQQVTLRCSSQSGHNTVSWYQQALGQGPQFIFQYYREEENGRGNFPPRFSGLQFPNYSSELNVNALELDDSALYLCASSFRGENTEAFFGQGTRLTVV.

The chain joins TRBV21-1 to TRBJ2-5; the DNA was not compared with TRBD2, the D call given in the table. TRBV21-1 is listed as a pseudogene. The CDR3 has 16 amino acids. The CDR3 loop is CASSKGLLRGQETQYF. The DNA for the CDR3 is TGTGCCAGCAGCAAAGGCCTTCTCCGGGGGCAAGAGACCCAGTACTTC.

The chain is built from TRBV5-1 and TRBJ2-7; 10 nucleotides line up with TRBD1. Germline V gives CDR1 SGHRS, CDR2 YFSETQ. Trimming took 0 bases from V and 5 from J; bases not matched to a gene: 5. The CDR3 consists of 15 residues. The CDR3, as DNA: TGCGCCAGCAGCTTGGAAGGGACAGGGGAAAACGAGCAGTACGTC. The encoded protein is CASSLEGTGENEQYV.